These 13 T cell receptor beta chains were sequenced from one sample in a study of T cells in Graves' hyperthyroidism and ophthalmopathy. Researchers took RNA transcripts and amplified the TCR beta CDR3 regions from them. Researchers ran a first-round RT-PCR on the TCR CDR3 using the HTBI primer set. TCRdb used MiXCR to reprocess the multiplex PCR reads, holding one entry per CDR3 protein. The sample yields around 180,000 distinct CDR3 sequences, 17% seen once. The sample was blood. The receptors shown here come from a woman between 50 and 59 years old with Graves' hyperthyroidism.

This clonotype has at least ten counts. The chain is built from TRBV7-9 and TRBJ2-4, with D perhaps matching TRBD1 (6 bases). Trimming removed 5 bases from V and 0 bases from J, with 14 bases in between. Germline CDR1 is SEHNR and CDR2 is FQNEAQ (reference sequence). This CDR3 region has 16 residues. CDR3 protein: CASSPPGTLAKNIQYF. The CDR3 DNA reads as TGTGCCAGCAGCCCCCCCGGGACATTAGCCAAAAACATTCAGTACTTC.

This clonotype was found many times. V gene TRBV20-1 combines with J gene TRBJ2-2, with 10 bases aligning to TRBD2. Germline V gene sequence: CDR1 DFQATT, CDR2 SNEGSKA (reference sequence). V was pared by 0 bases and J by 1 base, with 5 bases of the junction left unmatched. The CDR3 sequence is 17 residues long. The CDR3 sequence is CSARDLPSGGNTGELFF. CDR3 DNA sequence: TGCAGTGCTAGAGATCTCCCTAGCGGGGGGAACACCGGGGAGCTGTTTTTT.

This clonotype appeared many times. The chain carries TRBV6-1 and TRBJ1-4; D is undetermined. V lost 4 bases and J lost 3, with 9 bases in between. Germline CDR1 MNHNS, CDR2 SASEGT. The CDR3 runs 14 residues. Here the CDR3 DNA reads TGTGCCAGCAGTGCCCGACGGGCTAATGAAAAACTGTTTTTT. Amino acid sequence: CASSARRANEKLFF.

There are a few counts of this clonotype. The chain couples TRBV5-1 to TRBJ2-5, with D possibly being TRBD2 (6 bases). The V gene's germline CDR1 is SGHRS and CDR2 YFSETQ. V gave up 4 bases and J gave up 4 bases, with 14 bases separating them. CDR3 length: 14 amino acids. CDR3 in DNA: TGCGCCAGCAGCCCCGGCGGGGCGACAGAGACCCAGTACTTC. Protein sequence: CASSPGGATETQYF. The whole variable domain, filled in from reference TRBV5-1 and TRBJ2-5, reads KAGVTQTPRYLIKTRGQQVTLSCSPISGHRSVSWYQQTPGQGLQFLFEYFSETQRNKGNFPGRFSGRQFSNSRSEMNVSTLELGDSALYLCASSPGGATETQYFGPGTRLLVL.

This clonotype has at least ten counts. The rearrangement links TRBV13 to TRBJ1-1; tentative D call: TRBD1 (5 bases). V lost 3 bases and J lost 4, with 12 bases in between. Germline V gives CDR1 PRHDT, CDR2 FYEKMQ (reference sequence). This CDR3 contains 14 residues. The CDR3 spells CASSFGGGITEAFF. The CDR3 nucleotides read TGTGCCAGCAGCTTTGGGGGGGGGATCACTGAAGCTTTCTTT.

This clonotype was counted many times. The rearrangement links TRBV19 to TRBJ1-5; no reliable D call. The CDR3 totals 14 residues. The germline gives CDR1 LNHDA, CDR2 SQIVND (reference sequence). V was shortened by 6 bases and J by 9 bases, with 18 bases between the two germline ends. In DNA, the CDR3 is TGTGCCAGTAGAAAGGGCTACGGGCTACGGCCCCAGCATTTT. Translating gives CASRKGYGLRPQHF.

This clonotype appeared many times. The J gene is TRBJ2-3, the V gene TRBV15, with a possible D match to TRBD1 (7 bases). The CDR3 length is 15 residues. Germline V gene data show CDR1 as LNHNV and CDR2 as YYDKDF (reference sequence). Deletions cut 3 bases from V and 2 bases from J, with 12 bases between. The CDR3 nucleotides read TGTGCCACCAGCAGCGGGGGACAGTACACAGATACGCAGTATTTT. Translating gives CATSSGGQYTDTQYF.

This clonotype was observed at least ten times. The chain is built from TRBV11-2 and TRBJ1-2; TRBD1 might be the D (6 bases). The germline CDR1 and CDR2 sequences are SGHAT and FQNNGV. The CDR3 sequence is 14 residues long. Trimming took off 5 bases at V and 4 bases at J, with 14 bases between the two ends. The CDR3 reads CASSPTGLAYGYTF. In nucleotides, the CDR3 is TGTGCCAGCAGCCCGACAGGTCTGGCCTATGGCTACACCTTC.

In this sample, this clonotype turned up many times. This chain uses TRBV7-9 with TRBJ1-2; D is undetermined. CDR1 is SEHNR, CDR2 FQNEAQ, per germline (reference sequence). The CDR3 loop spans 13 amino acids. Trimming stripped 3 bases from V and 4 bases from J, with 9 bases between. In DNA, the CDR3 is TGTGCCAGCAGCTTTGTTTTCTCCTATGGCTACACCTTC. This gives the protein CASSFVFSYGYTF.

This clonotype was recorded many times. The chain's CDR3 is CASSFGGNTEAFF. Here the CDR3 DNA reads TGTGCCAGCAGTTTCGGGGGGAACACTGAAGCTTTCTTT. The chain couples TRBV12-3 or TRBV12-4 to TRBJ1-1; maybe TRBD1 (5 bases). CDR3 length: 13 amino acids. Trimming took 3 bases from V and 1 from J, leaving 6 bases between them.

This clonotype was counted many times. The genes are TRBV7-6 and TRBJ2-3; D is possibly TRBD2 (6 bases). CDR3 length: 15 residues. Trimming pared 5 bases from V and 2 bases from J, leaving 14 bases between. Germline CDR1 reads SGHVS; CDR2 reads FNYEAQ. In DNA, the CDR3 is TGTGCCAGCAGCCCCCCGGGGGATCACACAGATACGCAGTATTTT. Its protein is CASSPPGDHTDTQYF.

J is TRBJ1-1 and V is TRBV6-1; 8 bases map to TRBD1. V shed 1 base and J 2 bases; nucleotides not matched to a gene: 6. CDR1 and CDR2 (germline): MNHNS, SASEGT. This CDR3 has 16 residues. The CDR3 sequence is CASSEEEGTGNTEAFF. In DNA form, the CDR3 reads TGTGCCAGCAGTGAAGAAGAAGGGACAGGAAACACTGAAGCTTTCTTT.

In DNA form, the CDR3 reads TGTGCCAGCAGTTCCCCGGACAGGGACGGCTACACCTTC. Protein product: CASSSPDRDGYTF. The chain joins TRBV12-3 or TRBV12-4 to TRBJ1-2; TRBD1 matches at 8 bases. The CDR3 contains 13 residues. V shed 4 bases and J 8 bases; nucleotides not matched to a gene: 6.